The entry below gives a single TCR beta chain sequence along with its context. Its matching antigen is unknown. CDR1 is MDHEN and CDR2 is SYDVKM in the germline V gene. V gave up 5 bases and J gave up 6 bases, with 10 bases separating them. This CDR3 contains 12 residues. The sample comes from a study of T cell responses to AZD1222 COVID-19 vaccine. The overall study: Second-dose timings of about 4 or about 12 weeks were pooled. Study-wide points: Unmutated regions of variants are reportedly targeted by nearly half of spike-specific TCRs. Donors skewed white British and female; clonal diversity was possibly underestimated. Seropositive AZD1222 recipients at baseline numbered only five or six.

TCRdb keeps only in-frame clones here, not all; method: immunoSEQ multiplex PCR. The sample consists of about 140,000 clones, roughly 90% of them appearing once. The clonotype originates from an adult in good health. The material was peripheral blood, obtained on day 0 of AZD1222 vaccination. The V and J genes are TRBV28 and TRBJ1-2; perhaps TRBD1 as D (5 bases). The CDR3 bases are TGTGCCAGCAGTACCGGGACGGATGGCTACACCTTC. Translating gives CASSTGTDGYTF.